These T cell receptor beta chains were read from a single sample in a study of OX40 agonist ivuxolimab in advanced cancers. TCRdb's table, derived via immunoSEQ multiplex PCR, lists solely in-frame clones and lacks some. The profile shows about 52,000 clones, 65% to 85% of them singletons. This specimen was CD4+ or CD8+ T cells sorted from blood, taken in a trial of the OX40 agonist ivuxolimab. These TCRs come from an adult with an advanced solid tumor such as melanoma, head and neck, liver or kidney cancer. CDR3s leave out the opening cysteine and the closing phenylalanine or tryptophan. The size entry is marked missing in some rows and otherwise reads once, few, many or a size class.

>-|TRBJ1-1|TRBV28
ASSFPILGTAVAEAF
>-|TRBJ2-5|TRBV29-1
SVLSGDQETQY
>-|TRBJ2-1|TRBV5-1
ASSLLTTTGHNEQF
>-|TRBJ1-2|TRBV5-1
ASSEGNNYGYT
>once|TRBJ1-1|TRBV2
ASSENREGTEAF
>-|TRBJ1-5|TRBV21-1
ASSRQGPDQPQH
>-|TRBJ2-7|TRBV29-1
SVGASGTSEQY
>once|TRBJ2-5|TRBV7-6
ASSKIEGQETQY
>-|TRBJ2-7|TRBV5-4
ASSLDRERSAYEQY
>-|TRBJ2-2|TRBV6-1
ASSHRGTWAGELF
>-|TRBJ2-3|TRBV19
ASSDRYTDTQY
>-|TRBJ2-1|TRBV5-6
ASSGQGASLSNEQF
>-|TRBJ2-3|TRBV14
ASSRLRGDFTDTQY
>-|TRBJ1-5|TRBV19
ASSIATGRGQPQH
>-|TRBJ2-3|TRBV4-1
ASSQPTSGRSTDTQY
>-|TRBJ1-1|TRBV10-3
AITPGQGGTEAF
>-|TRBJ2-7|TRBV7-9
ASSSPLTLGGSEQY
>-|TRBJ2-1|TRBV7-8
ASSLVKTSGTNKQF
>-|TRBJ2-5|TRBV2
ASADRDQETQY
>-|TRBJ1-3|TRBV5-5
ASSFGTTGNTIY
>-|TRBJ1-1|TRBV28
ASSFSGTEAF
>-|TRBJ2-7|TRBV21-1
ASSKDLRDNDDYEQY
>-|TRBJ2-3|TRBV4-1
ASSQPGLAGVTDTQY
>-|TRBJ1-5|TRBV9
ASSADRDQPQH
>few|TRBJ1-4|TRBV7-9
ASSPGKTGTNEKLF
>few|TRBJ2-1|TRBV7-9
ASSWGGVEQF
>-|TRBJ2-7|TRBV27
ASSWDSTPYEQY
>-|TRBJ2-3|TRBV20-1
SARVADTQY
>once|TRBJ2-7|TRBV28
ASSLFVLTSKSYEQY
>-|TRBJ2-3|TRBV28
ASSPTGSSTDTQY
>-|TRBJ2-5|TRBV19
ASSLQGGGETQY
>-|TRBJ2-5|TRBV7-8
ASSSGRVSQETQY
>-|TRBJ2-7|TRBV2
ASRRRGAAYEQY
>few|TRBJ2-1|TRBV28
ASTEPGLSYNEQF
>-|TRBJ2-7|TRBV5-6
ASSLGIWTYEQY
>-|TRBJ1-5|TRBV6-6
ATSGWNQPQH
>-|TRBJ2-7|TRBV18
ASSPSRENEQY
>-|TRBJ1-4|TRBV5-1
ASSRTGAGYEKLF
>-|TRBJ2-6|TRBV29-1
SVRGSGANVLT
>once|TRBJ1-2|TRBV6-4
ASSRDSANYGYT
>-|TRBJ1-1|TRBV5-1
ASSHDGQGTEAF
>-|TRBJ1-1|TRBV5-4
ASSFTGNTEAF
>-|TRBJ1-2|TRBV2
ASSAGSDGYT
>-|TRBJ2-2|TRBV27
ASSFYLAGGGTGELF
>-|TRBJ1-2|TRBV18
ASSPGQGTDGYT
>-|TRBJ2-5|TRBV19
ASSTNEGKETQY
>-|-|TRBV7-2
ASSWDRESSYEQY
>-|TRBJ1-2|TRBV10-3
AISESGLEGGGGYT
>-|-|TRBV28
ASSFDGGYEQY
>few|TRBJ2-3|TRBV5-1
ASSFTSGRYTDTQY
>-|TRBJ1-5|TRBV18
ASSPRAGGSSNQPQH
>-|TRBJ1-1|TRBV5-4
ASSSRQGPEAF
>-|TRBJ2-7|TRBV5-8
ASSRLANYEQY